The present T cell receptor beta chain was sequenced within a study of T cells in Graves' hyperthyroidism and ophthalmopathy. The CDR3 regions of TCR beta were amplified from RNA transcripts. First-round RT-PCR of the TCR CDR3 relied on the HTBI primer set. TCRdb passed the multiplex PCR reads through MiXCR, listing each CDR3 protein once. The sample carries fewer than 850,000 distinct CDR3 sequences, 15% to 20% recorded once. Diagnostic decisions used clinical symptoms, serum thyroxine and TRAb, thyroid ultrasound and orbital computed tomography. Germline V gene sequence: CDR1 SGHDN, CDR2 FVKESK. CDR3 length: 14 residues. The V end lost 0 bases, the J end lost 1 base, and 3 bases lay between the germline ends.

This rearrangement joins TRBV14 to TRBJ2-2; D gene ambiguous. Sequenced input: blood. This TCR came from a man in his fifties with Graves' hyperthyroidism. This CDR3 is CASSQEVNTGELFF. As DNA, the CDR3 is TGTGCCAGCAGCCAAGAGGTGAACACCGGGGAGCTGTTTTTT.